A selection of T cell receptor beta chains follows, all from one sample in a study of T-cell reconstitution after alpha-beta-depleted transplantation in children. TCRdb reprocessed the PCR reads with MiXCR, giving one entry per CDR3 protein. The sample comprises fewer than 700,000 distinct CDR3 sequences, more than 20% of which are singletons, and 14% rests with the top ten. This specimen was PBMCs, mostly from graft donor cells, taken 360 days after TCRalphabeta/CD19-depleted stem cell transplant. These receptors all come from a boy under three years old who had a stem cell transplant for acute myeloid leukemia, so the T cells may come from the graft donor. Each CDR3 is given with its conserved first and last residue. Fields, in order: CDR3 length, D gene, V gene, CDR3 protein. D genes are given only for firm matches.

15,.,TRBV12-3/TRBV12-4,CASSPVLATQETQYF
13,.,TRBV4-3,CASSFRASSEQYF
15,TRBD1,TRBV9,CASSLRGTANTEAFF
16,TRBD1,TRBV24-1,CATSLSPGQGYYEQFF
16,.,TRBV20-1,CSASREAAVRVDTQYF
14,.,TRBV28,CASSLIGNQETQYF
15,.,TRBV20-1,CSARKGGAGMGEQYF
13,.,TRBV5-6,CASSPGTQNTQYF
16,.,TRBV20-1,CSARRGTARNTGELFF
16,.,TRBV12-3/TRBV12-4,CASSNPPQGPGNTIYF
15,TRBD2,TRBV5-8,CASSFGAGGPDEQFF
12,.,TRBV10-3,CAISEKTSGYTF
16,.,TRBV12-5,CASGLRRTSNTGELFF
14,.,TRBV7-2,CASSLASPGSPQYF
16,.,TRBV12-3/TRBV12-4,CASSLAQGLLQETQYF
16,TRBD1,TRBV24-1,CATSDPAGTALDTQYF
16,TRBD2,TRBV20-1,CSARGNRGLAGNEQYF
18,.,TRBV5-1,CASSLEAAGARKYNEQFF
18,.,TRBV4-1,CASSHQDRTNRPNTEAFF
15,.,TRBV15,CATSRTGPNTGELFF
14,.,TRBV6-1,CASGPRASTDTQYF
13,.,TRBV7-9,CASSPGHYNEQFF
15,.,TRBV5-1,CASRPGQANTGELFF
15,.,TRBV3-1,CASSQDSGWWETQYF
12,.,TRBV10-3,CAITILEETQYF
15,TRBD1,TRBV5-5,CASSRTGGVTGELFF
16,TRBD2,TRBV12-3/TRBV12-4,CASSPGLAGVRDIQYF
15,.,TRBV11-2,CASSLDGRGPYGYTF
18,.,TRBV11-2,CASSWGRGSFYSNQPQHF
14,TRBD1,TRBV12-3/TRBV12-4,CASSTTGGDYGYTF
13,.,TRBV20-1,CSAPALAIETQYF
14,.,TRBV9,CASSVGRNNEKLFF
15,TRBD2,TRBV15,CATSKTSGAQETQYF
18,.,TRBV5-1,CVSSLRSRAVSRNTEAFF
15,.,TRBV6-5,CASSYSLARVETQYF
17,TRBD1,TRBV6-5,CASSYLRDRGPGEKLFF
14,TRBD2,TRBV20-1,CSAQPIAGGPGDYF
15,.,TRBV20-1,CSASLGGANTGELFF
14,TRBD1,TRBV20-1,CSARDTGTVNEQFF
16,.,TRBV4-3,CASSQERVWTVQPQHF